This T cell receptor (beta chain) was captured in a study of T cell responses to AZD1222 COVID-19 vaccine. Notes on this clone: Its antigen remains unidentified.

The V gene's germline CDR1 is SGHAT and CDR2 FQNNGV. V was cut by 0 bases and J by 4 bases, with 12 bases left in between. The CDR3 runs to 15 residues. The protocol was immunoSEQ multiplex PCR, while the TCRdb copy is restricted to in-frame clones and leaves out a portion. This sample has tens of thousands of clones; 88% occur once, and the top ten carry roughly 21%. Points from the study as a whole: After the peak T cell response, and only then, were repertoires sampled. Spike-specific TCR breadth and depth rose after two AZD1222 doses. Reportedly, nearly half the spike-specific TCRs target unmutated variant regions. A mostly white British donor set with more females was recruited, and clonal diversity was possibly underestimated.

Sample: peripheral blood, taken on day 0 of AZD1222 vaccination. The source is an adult in good health. The chain links TRBV11-2 to TRBJ1-2; D is unclear. This CDR3 reads CASSLETGRSYGYTF. In DNA, the CDR3 is TGTGCCAGCAGCTTAGAGACCGGGAGGTCCTATGGCTACACCTTC.